This TCR beta chain originates from a study of T cell repertoires in cytomegalovirus infection. Looking at the study overall: Matching HLA type, along with CMV infection, was indicated by public TCR beta signatures. Findings and caveats of the study: CMV carriers with the relevant HLA were identified by cumulative public TCR beta family frequency. HLA-C-restricted CMV-specific TCR beta clonotypes were dominant in the ex vivo response.

TCRdb passed the reads through MiXCR, listing each CDR3 protein once. Of about 200,000 distinct CDR3 sequences in the sample, 7.5% to 10% were seen once. This clonotype was counted only a few times. The antigen is not known. Sequenced sample: PBMCs. The clonotype originates from a human donor in good health (CMV status not recorded). Some clones in this sample may be carry-over from other donors' samples.

CDR3 coding DNA: TGTGCCAGCAGCATCCTGGGAATTCCTGGAAACACCATATATTTT. Amino acids: CASSILGIPGNTIYF. The rearrangement joins TRBV7-2 to TRBJ1-3, with D hard to call. Looked up from germline, CDR1 is SGHTA and CDR2 is FQGNSA. The CDR3 has 15 amino acids. Trimming left V 5 bases short and J 2 bases short, with 13 bases between.